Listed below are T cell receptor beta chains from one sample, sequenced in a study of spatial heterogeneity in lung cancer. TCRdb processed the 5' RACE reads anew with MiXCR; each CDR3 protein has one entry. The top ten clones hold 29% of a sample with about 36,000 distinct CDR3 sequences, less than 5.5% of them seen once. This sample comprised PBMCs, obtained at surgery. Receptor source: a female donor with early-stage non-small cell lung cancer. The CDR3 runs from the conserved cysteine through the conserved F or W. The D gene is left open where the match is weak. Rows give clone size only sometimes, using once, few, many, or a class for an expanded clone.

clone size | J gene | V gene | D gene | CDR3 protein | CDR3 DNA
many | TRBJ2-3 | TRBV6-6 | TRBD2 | CASSFPGGPGLDISRTSDTQYF | TGTGCCAGCAGTTTCCCGGGGGGGCCTGGACTCGACATCTCACGGACCTCAGATACGCAGTATTTT
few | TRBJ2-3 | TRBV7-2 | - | CASSSAADTQYF | TGTGCCAGCAGCTCCGCGGCAGATACGCAGTATTTT
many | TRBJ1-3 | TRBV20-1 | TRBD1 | CSASEGARNTIYF | TGCAGTGCTAGCGAGGGGGCGAGAAACACCATATATTTT
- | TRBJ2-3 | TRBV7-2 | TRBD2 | CASSPRTSGRTDTQYF | TGTGCCAGCAGCCCGCGGACTAGCGGGAGGACAGATACGCAGTATTTT
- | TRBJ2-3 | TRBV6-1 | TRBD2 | CASSGTTGVGSSDTQYF | TGTGCCAGCAGCGGGACTACGGGAGTAGGGAGTTCAGATACGCAGTATTTT
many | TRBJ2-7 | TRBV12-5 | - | CASGLVRTGGHEQYF | TGTGCTAGTGGTTTGGTAAGAACAGGAGGTCACGAGCAGTACTTC
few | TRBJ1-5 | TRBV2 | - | CASSEDRATPYSNQPQHF | TGTGCCAGCAGTGAAGACCGGGCCACCCCTTATAGCAATCAGCCCCAGCATTTT
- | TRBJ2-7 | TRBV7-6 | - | CASSIRGGSEQYF | TGTGCCAGCAGCATCAGGGGTGGGTCCGAGCAGTACTTC
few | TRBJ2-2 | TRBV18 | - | CASSLASTGELFF | TGTGCCAGCTCACTGGCCAGCACCGGGGAGCTGTTTTTT
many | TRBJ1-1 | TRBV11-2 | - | CASSLVRNTEAFF | TGTGCCAGCAGCTTAGTGCGTAACACTGAAGCTTTCTTT
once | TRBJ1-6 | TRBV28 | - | CASSSQGLDSYNSPLHF | TGTGCCAGCAGTTCACAGGGTTTGGACTCCTATAATTCACCCCTCCACTTT
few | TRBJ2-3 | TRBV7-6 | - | CASSLGAGGPGTDTQYF | TGTGCCAGCAGCTTAGGAGCTGGGGGGCCCGGCACAGATACGCAGTATTTT
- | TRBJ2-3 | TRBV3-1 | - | CASSQGEHGTQYF | TGTGCCAGCAGCCAAGGAGAGCACGGGACGCAGTATTTT
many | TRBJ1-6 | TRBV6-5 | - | CASSLGQLNSPLHF | TGTGCCAGCAGTCTTGGACAGCTCAATTCACCCCTCCACTTT
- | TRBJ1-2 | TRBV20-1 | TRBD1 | CSAIGTGGASNYGYTF | TGCAGTGCGATCGGGACAGGGGGCGCCTCTAACTATGGCTACACCTTC
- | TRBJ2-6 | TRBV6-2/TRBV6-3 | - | CASILGRMAGANVLTF | TGTGCCAGCATCCTGGGCCGGATGGCTGGGGCCAACGTCCTGACTTTC
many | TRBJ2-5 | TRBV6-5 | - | CASSSLLDSQETQYF | TGTGCCAGCAGTTCCCTCCTCGACAGCCAAGAGACCCAGTACTTC
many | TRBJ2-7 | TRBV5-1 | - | CASSSPTPPYGEYF | TGCGCCAGCAGCTCACCGACCCCCCCCTACGGGGAGTACTTC
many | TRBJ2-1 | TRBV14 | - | CASSQEFRQSYNEQFF | TGTGCCAGCAGCCAAGAATTTCGTCAATCCTACAATGAGCAGTTCTTC
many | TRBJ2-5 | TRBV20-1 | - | CSARVRERTQYF | TGCAGTGCTAGAGTACGGGAGCGGACCCAGTACTTC
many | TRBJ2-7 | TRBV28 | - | CASSPPPGDEQYF | TGTGCCAGCAGCCCACCGCCCGGGGACGAGCAGTACTTC
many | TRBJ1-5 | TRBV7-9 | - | CASSLGFSNQPQHF | TGTGCCAGCAGCTTGGGGTTTAGCAATCAGCCCCAGCATTTT
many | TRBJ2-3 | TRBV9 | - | CASTDGTSFDTQYF | TGTGCCAGCACGGACGGGACAAGTTTTGATACGCAGTATTTT
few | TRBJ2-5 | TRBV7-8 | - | CASSFPQGSQETQYF | TGTGCCAGCAGCTTCCCGCAAGGGAGTCAAGAGACCCAGTACTTC
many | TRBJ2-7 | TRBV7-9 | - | CASSLIGPHEQYF | TGTGCCAGCAGCTTAATAGGGCCCCACGAGCAGTACTTC
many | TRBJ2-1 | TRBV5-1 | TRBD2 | CASSFGLAGYNEQFF | TGCGCCAGCAGCTTTGGACTAGCGGGTTACAATGAGCAGTTCTTC
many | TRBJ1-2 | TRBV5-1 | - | CASTANPTTSNYGYTF | TGCGCCAGCACCGCTAACCCGACCACTTCTAACTATGGCTACACCTTC
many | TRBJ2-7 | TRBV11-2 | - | CASSFGHDRDEQYF | TGTGCCAGCAGCTTCGGACATGACCGGGACGAGCAGTACTTC
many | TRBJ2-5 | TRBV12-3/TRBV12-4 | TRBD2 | CASSLLAGETQYF | TGTGCCAGCAGCCTACTAGCGGGGGAGACCCAGTACTTC